The clone carrying this TCR beta chain was detected only once. Its antigen is as yet unknown. This sample was included in a study of cytomegalovirus exposure and HLA in healthy donors. Study-level results: Certain sequence variants were highly shared and formed a cluster, and this cluster was likely a sequencing artifact.

Donors were nominally healthy when sampled, though unrecorded immune exposures were likely. The PCR was carried out with 60 Vbeta primers and 13 Jbeta primers. Measured with immunoSEQ multiplex PCR; TCRdb has only the in-frame clones, and not every one. The sample lists about 230,000 clones; almost 85% were seen once. The sequenced material came from PBMCs. This clonotype was obtained from a woman aged 40 to 55 in good health and CMV-seronegative.

In DNA form, the CDR3 reads TGTGCCAGCAGCTTACCTAGTTTGGAGACCCAGTACTTC. It translates to CASSLPSLETQYF. The chain links TRBV7-8 to TRBJ2-5; the D is unclear. CDR1 is SGHVS and CDR2 is FQNEAQ in the germline V gene. V lost 2 bases and J lost 5, with 9 bases in between. CDR3 length: 13 amino acids. The full variable domain, in which reference TRBV7-8 and TRBJ2-5 provide the parts outside the CDR3, is GAGVSQSPRYKVAKRGQDVALRCDPISGHVSLFWYQQALGQGPEFLTYFQNEAQLDKSGLPSDRFFAERPEGSVSTLKIQRTQQEDSAVYLCASSLPSLETQYFGPGTRLLVL.